A single sample gave rise to the 3 T cell receptor beta chains below, sequenced in a study of blood T cell repertoires in COVID-19. This table comes from immunoSEQ multiplex PCR, and its TCRdb copy is limited to in-frame clones, with some not included. The table shows roughly 250,000 clones, with 85% to 90% occurring only once. The sequencing input was peripheral blood. These receptors were taken from a woman aged 25 to 39 with COVID-19, enrolled during active disease.

Worth noting for this clone: The same CDR3 arises from other DNA sequences in this sample as well. This chain uses TRBV27 with TRBJ1-2; 9 nucleotides align to TRBD1. Germline V gene data show CDR1 as MNHEY and CDR2 as SMNVEV (reference sequence). The trim removed 4 bases at V and 5 bases at J, leaving 2 bases unmatched. This CDR3 region has 13 residues. CDR3 sequence: CASSSTGGYGYTF. The CDR3 DNA reads as TGTGCCAGCAGTTCGACAGGGGGGTATGGCTACACCTTC.

V gene TRBV27 combines with J gene TRBJ2-7; 9 bases are shared with TRBD1. The CDR3 covers 11 residues. Germline assignment: CDR1 MNHEY and CDR2 SMNVEV (reference sequence). Here the CDR3 DNA reads TGTGGGGGAGGGACAGGGTTCGAGCAGTACTTC. This sequence encodes CGGGTGFEQYF.

The V call is TRBV14, the J call TRBJ2-7; no firm D call. Trimming left V 4 bases short and J 0 bases short, with 10 bases between. Germline V gene data show CDR1 as SGHDN and CDR2 as FVKESK. The CDR3 is 14 amino acids. Written as DNA, the CDR3 is TGTGCCAGCAGCCCGCACCTCAGCTCCTACGAGCAGTACTTC. Residues: CASSPHLSSYEQYF.